Given below is one TCR beta chain in context. This entry comes from a study of cytomegalovirus exposure and HLA in healthy donors. Trimming took 6 bases from V and 2 from J; bases not matched to a gene: 6. Per the germline V gene, CDR1 is WNHNN and CDR2 is SYGVQD (reference sequence). The CDR3 extends over 14 amino acids. PCR was performed using 60 Vbeta and 13 Jbeta primers. TCRdb's copy holds only in-frame clones and misses some; the assay was immunoSEQ multiplex PCR. The sample lists 100,000 to 150,000 clones; over 70% were seen once. This TCR was sampled from a man aged 18 to 35 in good health and CMV-seropositive. The sequenced material came from PBMCs. The genes are TRBV10-1 and TRBJ2-7, with 8 bases lining up with TRBD1. The CDR3 coding sequence is TGCGCCAGCAGCCGAGGACAGGGTCCCTACGAGCAGTACTTC. Protein sequence: CASSRGQGPYEQYF.